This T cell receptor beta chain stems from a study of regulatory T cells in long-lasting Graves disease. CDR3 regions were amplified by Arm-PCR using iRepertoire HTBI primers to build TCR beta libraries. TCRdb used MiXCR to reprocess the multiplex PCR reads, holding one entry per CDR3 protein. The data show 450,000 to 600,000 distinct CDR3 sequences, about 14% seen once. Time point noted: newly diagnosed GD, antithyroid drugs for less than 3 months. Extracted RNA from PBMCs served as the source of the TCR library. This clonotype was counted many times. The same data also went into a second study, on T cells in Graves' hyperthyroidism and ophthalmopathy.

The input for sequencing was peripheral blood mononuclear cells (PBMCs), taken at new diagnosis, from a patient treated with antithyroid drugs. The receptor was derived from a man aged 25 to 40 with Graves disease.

The CDR3 is CASRKPGQAEKLFF. The CDR3 nucleotides are TGTGCCAGCAGGAAACCGGGACAGGCCGAAAAACTGTTTTTT. V usage is TRBV27 and J usage is TRBJ1-4; 8 bases fit TRBD1. Germline values: CDR1 MNHEY, CDR2 SMNVEV (reference sequence). The CDR3 contains 14 residues. V shed 6 bases and J 8 bases; nucleotides not matched to a gene: 8. The complete variable domain, with remaining parts taken from reference TRBV27 and TRBJ1-4, reads EAQVTQNPRYLITVTGKKLTVTCSQNMNHEYMSWYRQDPGLGLRQIYYSMNVEVTDKGDVPEGYKVSRKEKRNFPLILESPSPNQTSLYFCASRKPGQAEKLFFGSGTQLSVL.